This is a list of T cell receptor beta chains from one sample in a study of cytomegalovirus exposure and HLA in healthy donors. TCRdb's copy holds only in-frame clones and misses some; the assay was immunoSEQ multiplex PCR. The data contain 80,000 to 90,000 clones, 96% of them singletons. Sequenced sample: PBMCs. These receptor sequences come from a man younger than 35 in good health and CMV-seronegative. Each CDR3 is given with its conserved first and last residue.

V	J	CDR3
TRBV19	TRBJ1-4	CASSRTGRLTNEKLFF
TRBV7-6	TRBJ2-5	CASSSDRDETQYF
TRBV7-3	TRBJ1-1	CASSSRGLVTEAFF
TRBV27	TRBJ1-2	CASNKQGAAGYTF
TRBV5-6	TRBJ2-3	CASSLVSGSADTQYF
TRBV29-1	TRBJ2-7	CSVLGSYEQYF
TRBV5-1	TRBJ2-1	CASSLGQSSSYNEQFF
TRBV5-5	TRBJ1-1	CASSRRDRPMNTEAFF
TRBV30	TRBJ2-1	CAWRLGLAGHNHRDEQFF
TRBV5-6	TRBJ2-2	CASSFFFRGPVGELFF
TRBV29-1	TRBJ1-5	CSVEDPGQPQHF
TRBV29-1	TRBJ1-4	CSVSQTGAGEKLFF
TRBV2	TRBJ2-1	CASSEARGLADEQFF
TRBV4-1	TRBJ2-1	CASSQDPSGRAEFF
TRBV25-1	TRBJ1-2	CASSEWGDDPAYGYTF
TRBV5-1	TRBJ1-5	CASSLVPGSQPQHF
TRBV5-1	TRBJ2-2	CASSSGLAGVAGELFF
TRBV14	TRBJ1-1	CASSPLQQGGPLAFF
TRBV19	TRBJ2-6	CASAGQLVRSGANVLTF
TRBV9	TRBJ2-1	CASGPGLGWWYEQFF
TRBV21-1	TRBJ1-5	CASSKGGKSRDQPQHF
TRBV9	TRBJ2-1	CASSVVQGEQFF
TRBV7-2	TRBJ2-3	CASSLTKRVTDTQYF
TRBV7-8	TRBJ2-5	CASSSALGTGVKTQYF
TRBV27	TRBJ2-7	CASRSIWDTSYEQYF
TRBV6-6	TRBJ1-3	CASSSTGQSGNTIYF
TRBV7-2	TRBJ2-5	CASSDQRFQETQYF
TRBV19	TRBJ1-4	CASSISPDTWSNEKLFF
TRBV28	TRBJ1-1	CASSKIRQPNTEAFF
TRBV27	TRBJ2-2	CASSFIDRDYGLGGELFF